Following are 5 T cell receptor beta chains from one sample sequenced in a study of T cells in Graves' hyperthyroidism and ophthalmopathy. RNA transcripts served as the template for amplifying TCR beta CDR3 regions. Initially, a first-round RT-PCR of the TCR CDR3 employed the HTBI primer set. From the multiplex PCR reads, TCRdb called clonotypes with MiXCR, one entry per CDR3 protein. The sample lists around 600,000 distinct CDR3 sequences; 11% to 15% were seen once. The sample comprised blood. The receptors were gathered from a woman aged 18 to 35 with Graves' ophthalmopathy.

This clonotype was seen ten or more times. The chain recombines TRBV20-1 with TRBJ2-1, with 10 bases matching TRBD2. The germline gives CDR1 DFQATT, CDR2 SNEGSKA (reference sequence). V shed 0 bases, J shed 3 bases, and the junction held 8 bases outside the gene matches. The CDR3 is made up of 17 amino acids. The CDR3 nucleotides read TGCAGTGCTAGAGATCCACCAGCGGGAGGGAGCTACAATGAGCAGTTCTTC. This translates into CSARDPPAGGSYNEQFF.

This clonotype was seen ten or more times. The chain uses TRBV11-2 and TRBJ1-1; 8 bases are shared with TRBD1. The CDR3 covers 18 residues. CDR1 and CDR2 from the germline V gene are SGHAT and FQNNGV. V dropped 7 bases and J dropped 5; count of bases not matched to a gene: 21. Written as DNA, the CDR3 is TGTGCCAGCACCAACCTCCAAGATGAGGCCAGACAGGGGACTGAAGCTTTCTTT. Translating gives CASTNLQDEARQGTEAFF.

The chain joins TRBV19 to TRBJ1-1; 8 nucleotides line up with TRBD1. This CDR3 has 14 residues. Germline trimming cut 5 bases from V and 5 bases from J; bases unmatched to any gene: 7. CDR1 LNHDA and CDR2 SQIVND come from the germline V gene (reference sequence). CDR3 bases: TGTGCCAGTAGTCGGACAGGGTTCGCGACTGAAGCTTTCTTT. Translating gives CASSRTGFATEAFF. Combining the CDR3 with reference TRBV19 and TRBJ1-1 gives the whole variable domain DGGITQSPKYLFRKEGQNVTLSCEQNLNHDAMYWYRQDPGQGLRLIYYSQIVNDFQKGDIAEGYSVSREKKESFPLTVTSAQKNPTAFYLCASSRTGFATEAFFGQGTRLTVV.

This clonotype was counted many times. CDR3 region: CASSPMPGAGDYGYTF. The CDR3 DNA reads as TGTGCCAGCTCACCGATGCCGGGGGCGGGAGACTATGGCTACACCTTC. The J gene is TRBJ1-2, the V gene TRBV18; D is perhaps TRBD1 (6 bases). The CDR3 totals 16 residues. With 3 bases removed from V and 3 bases from J, the gap between germline ends came to 17 bases. Germline-derived CDR1 and CDR2 are KGHSH and LQKENI. Using reference TRBV18 and TRBJ1-2 for the parts outside the CDR3, the full variable domain is NAGVMQNPRHLVRRRGQEARLRCSPMKGHSHVYWYRQLPEEGLKFMVYLQKENIIDESGMPKERFSAEFPKEGPSILRIQQVVRGDSAAYFCASSPMPGAGDYGYTFGSGTRLTVV.

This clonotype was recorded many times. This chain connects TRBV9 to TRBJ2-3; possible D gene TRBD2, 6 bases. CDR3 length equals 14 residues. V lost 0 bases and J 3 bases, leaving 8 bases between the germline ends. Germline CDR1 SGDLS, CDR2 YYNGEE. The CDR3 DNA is TGTGCCAGCAGCGTAGAGGGGACTACAGATACGCAGTATTTT. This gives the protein CASSVEGTTDTQYF.